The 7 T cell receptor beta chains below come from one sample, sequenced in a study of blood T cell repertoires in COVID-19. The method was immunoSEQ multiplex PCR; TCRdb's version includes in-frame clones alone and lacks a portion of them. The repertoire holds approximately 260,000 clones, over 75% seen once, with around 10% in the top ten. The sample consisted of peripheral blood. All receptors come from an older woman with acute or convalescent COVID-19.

The CDR3 region is CASSLAGGTQEKLFF. The DNA of the CDR3 is TGCGCCAGCAGCTTGGCCGGGGGAACCCAGGAAAAACTGTTTTTT. The rearrangement links TRBV5-1 to TRBJ1-4, with D possibly TRBD1 on 5 matching bases. Germline CDR1 is SGHRS and CDR2 is YFSETQ. Trimming cost V 0 bases and J 8 bases, with 14 bases left between them. The CDR3 runs 15 residues.

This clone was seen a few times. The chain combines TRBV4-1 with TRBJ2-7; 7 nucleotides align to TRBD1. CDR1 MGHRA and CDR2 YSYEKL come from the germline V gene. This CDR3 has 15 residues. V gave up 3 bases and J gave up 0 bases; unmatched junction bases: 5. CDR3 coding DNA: TGCGCCAGCAGCCACCGGGACAGCCTCTCCTACGAGCAGTACTTC. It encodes CASSHRDSLSYEQYF.

CDR3 loop: CASSDLHGYTF. As DNA, the CDR3 is TGTGCCAGCAGTGACCTACATGGCTACACCTTC. The chain joins TRBV25-1 to TRBJ1-2, with D unresolved. The V end lost 3 bases, the J end lost 6 bases, and 5 bases lay between the germline ends. Germline V CDR1 and CDR2: MGHDK, SYGVNS. This CDR3 has 11 amino acids.

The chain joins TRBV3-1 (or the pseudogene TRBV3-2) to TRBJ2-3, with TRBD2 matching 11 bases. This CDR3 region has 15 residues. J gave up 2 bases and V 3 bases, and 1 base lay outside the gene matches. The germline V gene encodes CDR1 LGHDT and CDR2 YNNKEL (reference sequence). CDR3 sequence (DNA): TGTGCCAGCAGCCAGACTAGCGGGGTCACAGATACGCAGTATTTT. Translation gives CASSQTSGVTDTQYF.

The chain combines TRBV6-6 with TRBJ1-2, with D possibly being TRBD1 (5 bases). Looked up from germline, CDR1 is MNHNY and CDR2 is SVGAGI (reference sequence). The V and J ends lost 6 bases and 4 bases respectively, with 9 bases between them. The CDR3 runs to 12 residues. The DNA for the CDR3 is TGTGCCAGCAGGACCGACAGCTATGGCTACACCTTC. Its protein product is CASRTDSYGYTF.

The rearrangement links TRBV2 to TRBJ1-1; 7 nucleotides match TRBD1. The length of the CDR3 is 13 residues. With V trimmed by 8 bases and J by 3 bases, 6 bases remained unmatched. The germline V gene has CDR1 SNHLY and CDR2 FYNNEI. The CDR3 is CASERGLYTEAFF. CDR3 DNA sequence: TGTGCCAGCGAGAGGGGGCTATACACTGAAGCTTTCTTT.

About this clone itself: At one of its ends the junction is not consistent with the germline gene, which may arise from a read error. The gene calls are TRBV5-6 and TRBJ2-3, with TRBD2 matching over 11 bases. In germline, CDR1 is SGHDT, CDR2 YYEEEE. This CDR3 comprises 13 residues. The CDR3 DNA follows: TGTGCCAGCAGCTTGACCGAACTAGCGGGGGCAGACTTT. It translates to CASSLTELAGADF.